Below, 5 T cell receptor beta chains from the same sample are listed, as sequenced in a study of memory CD4+ T cells and cytomegalovirus serostatus. Single viable CD3+CD4+CD8-CD45RO+ cells were sorted as the memory CD4+ T cells. TCRdb keeps only in-frame clones here, not all; method: immunoSEQ multiplex PCR. The sample comprises 40,000 to 50,000 clones, over 60% of which are singletons, and 1.5% to 2% rests with the top ten. The sample consisted of memory CD4+ T cells from blood. Receptor source: an adult in good health and CMV-seronegative.

CDR3 residues: CASSLGDRNYGYTF. The CDR3 coding sequence is TGTGCCAGCAGCTTGGGGGACAGGAACTATGGCTACACCTTC. This chain uses TRBV5-4 with TRBJ1-2, with 8 positions matching TRBD1. After removal of 0 bases from V and 2 bases from J, the junction contained 0 bases not matched to a gene. The CDR3 sequence is 14 residues long. Germline CDR1 is SGHNT and CDR2 is YYREEE (reference sequence).

This clone came up once. J is TRBJ1-5 and V is TRBV28; D not certain. There are 13 residues in the CDR3. Germline CDR1 MDHEN, CDR2 SYDVKM. The V end was cut by 3 bases, the J end by 6 bases, with 9 bases between. CDR3 region: CASSFSELQPQHF. In DNA, the CDR3 is TGTGCCAGCAGTTTCTCGGAACTTCAGCCCCAGCATTTT.

The chain combines TRBV5-6 with TRBJ2-2; D is possibly TRBD1 or TRBD2 (5 bases each). The V end lost 10 bases, the J end lost 0 bases, and 16 bases lay between the germline ends. CDR3 length: 15 amino acids. From germline, CDR1 is SGHDT and CDR2 YYEEEE. The CDR3 loop reads CAASFGGTNTGELFF. The CDR3 coding sequence is TGTGCCGCCTCCTTTGGGGGTACGAACACCGGGGAGCTGTTTTTT.

The chain couples TRBV7-9 to TRBJ1-4, with D maybe TRBD1 (5 bases). The germline V gene has CDR1 SEHNR and CDR2 FQNEAQ (reference sequence). Trimming cost V 1 base and J 3 bases, with 9 bases left between them. The CDR3 runs 15 residues. This CDR3 is CASSLGEGPNEKLFF. Here the CDR3 DNA reads TGTGCCAGCAGCTTAGGGGAGGGGCCTAATGAAAAACTGTTTTTT.

J is TRBJ2-7 and V is TRBV28; TRBD2 matches at 7 bases. From germline, CDR1 is MDHEN and CDR2 SYDVKM. CDR3 size: 14 residues. The ends lost 3 bases at V and 3 bases at J; junction bases unmatched: 5. Written as DNA, the CDR3 is TGTGCCAGCAGTTTGGGGGGGGACTTCTACGAGCAGTACTTC. Protein: CASSLGGDFYEQYF.